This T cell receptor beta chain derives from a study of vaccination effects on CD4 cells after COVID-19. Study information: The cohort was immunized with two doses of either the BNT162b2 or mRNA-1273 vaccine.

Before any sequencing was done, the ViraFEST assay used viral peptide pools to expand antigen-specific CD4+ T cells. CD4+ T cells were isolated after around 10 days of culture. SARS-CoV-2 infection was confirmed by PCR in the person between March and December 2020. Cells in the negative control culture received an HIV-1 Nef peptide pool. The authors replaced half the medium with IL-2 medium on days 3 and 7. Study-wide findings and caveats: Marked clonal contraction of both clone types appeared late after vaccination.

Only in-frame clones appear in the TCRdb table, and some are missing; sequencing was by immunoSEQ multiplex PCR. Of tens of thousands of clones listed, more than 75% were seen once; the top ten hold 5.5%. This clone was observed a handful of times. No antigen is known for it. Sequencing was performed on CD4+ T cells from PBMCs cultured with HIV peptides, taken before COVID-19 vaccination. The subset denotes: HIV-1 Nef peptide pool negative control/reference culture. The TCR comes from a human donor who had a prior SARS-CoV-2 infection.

Here the CDR3 DNA reads TGTGCCAGCATCGGGGGCCTAGCGGGGGCATACAATGAGCAGTTCTTC. Its protein product is CASIGGLAGAYNEQFF. This rearrangement joins TRBV21-1 to TRBJ2-1; no check of the table's D call, TRBD2, against the DNA was made. TRBV21-1 is listed as a pseudogene. The CDR3 length is 16 residues.